These 24 T cell receptor beta chains were all obtained from the same sample, sequenced in a study of blood T cell repertoires in COVID-19. Here immunoSEQ multiplex PCR was the method, and the copy in TCRdb shows in-frame clones only, minus some. Of around 190,000 clones listed, roughly 87% were seen once; the top ten hold approximately 2%. What was sequenced was peripheral blood. The receptors here all came from a man aged 18 to 30 who had recovered from COVID-19.

This chain joins TRBV6-5 and TRBJ2-7; 8 nucleotides match TRBD2. This CDR3 has 15 residues. The V and J ends lost 7 bases and 0 bases, in that order; junction bases with no gene match: 8. CDR1 is MNHEY, CDR2 SVGAGI, per germline. CDR3 in DNA: TGTGCCAGCACGGGTATAGCGGGGAGCTCCTACGAGCAGTACTTC. This gives the protein CASTGIAGSSYEQYF.

The chain joins TRBV7-9 to TRBJ2-2; 7 nucleotides agree with TRBD1. There are 15 residues in the CDR3. V trimming: 5 bases; J trimming: 1 base; junction bases outside the gene matches: 4. Germline CDR1 is SEHNR and CDR2 is FQNEAQ (reference sequence). The CDR3 loop reads CASSIRTGNTGELFF. CDR3 coding DNA: TGTGCCAGCAGCATCAGGACAGGGAACACCGGGGAGCTGTTTTTT.

V gene TRBV28 combines with J gene TRBJ2-7; D is unclear. Germline V CDR1 and CDR2: MDHEN, SYDVKM. With 4 bases removed from V and 7 bases from J, the gap between germline ends came to 17 bases. The CDR3 is 14 amino acids. In nucleotides, the CDR3 is TGTGCCAGCAGTTCGGCGGTACTCGTGGGTGAGCAGTACTTC. Translated: CASSSAVLVGEQYF.

The rearrangement joins TRBV6-5 to TRBJ1-1, with a weak D call TRBD1 (5 bases). The V end lost 5 bases, the J end lost 2 bases, and 12 bases lay between the germline ends. In germline, CDR1 is MNHEY, CDR2 SVGAGI. This CDR3 has 14 amino acids. CDR3: CASSPQGPNTEAFF. The CDR3 DNA follows: TGTGCCAGCAGTCCCCAGGGCCCCAACACTGAAGCTTTCTTT.

The chain has TRBV7-9 and TRBJ1-3; no definite D call. The CDR3 covers 12 residues. The V gene's germline CDR1 is SEHNR and CDR2 FQNEAQ (reference sequence). V lost 5 bases and J lost 9, with 11 bases in between. The CDR3 reads CASSTSGVTIYF. The DNA for the CDR3 is TGTGCCAGCAGCACGAGCGGCGTCACCATATATTTT.

The V and J genes are TRBV25-1 and TRBJ1-2; D is possibly TRBD1 (5 bases). Germline assignment: CDR1 MGHDK and CDR2 SYGVNS. The V gene lost 1 base and the J gene lost 8 bases, with 17 bases spanning the gap. The CDR3 is made up of 15 amino acids. The CDR3 nucleotides read TGTGCCAGCAGTGAATCAGGGTCGGGCCGAGCGGGCTACACCTTC. Translated, it gives CASSESGSGRAGYTF.

To note about this clone: Distinct nucleotide sequences in the sample also encode this CDR3. The V and J genes are TRBV19 and TRBJ2-7; 7 positions agree with TRBD1. The CDR3 extends over 13 amino acids. Germline V CDR1 and CDR2: LNHDA, SQIVND (reference sequence). V shed 5 bases, J shed 2 bases, and the junction held 3 bases outside the gene matches. CDR3 region: CASSAQGAYEQYF. The CDR3 DNA reads TGTGCCAGTAGTGCTCAGGGGGCCTACGAGCAGTACTTC.

The CDR3 DNA reads as TGCAGCGTTTCCGGGACTGGGGGCACAGATACGCAGTATTTT. Residues: CSVSGTGGTDTQYF. The chain links TRBV29-1 to TRBJ2-3; possibly TRBD2 for D (6 bases). This CDR3 is built from 14 residues. The germline V gene has CDR1 SQVTM and CDR2 ANQGSEA. Trimming shortened V by 5 bases and J by 1 base, and 13 bases separated the two germline ends.

The genes are TRBV10-2 and TRBJ1-2, with D possibly TRBD1 on 6 matching bases. This CDR3 spans 13 amino acids. V dropped 3 bases and J dropped 3 bases, with 8 bases sitting between them. CDR1 is WSHSY and CDR2 is SAAADI in the germline V gene. DNA of the CDR3: TGCGCCAGCAGTGACAGGGGCGACTATGGCTACACCTTC. It is translated as CASSDRGDYGYTF.

The CDR3 spells CASSEDRLNTEAFF. CDR3 in DNA: TGTGCCAGCAGCGAGGACAGGTTGAACACTGAAGCTTTCTTT. This chain links TRBV9 with TRBJ1-1, with TRBD1 matching 7 bases. The CDR3 consists of 14 residues. The V gene end was trimmed by 3 bases and the J gene end by 0 bases; junction bases not matched to a gene: 2. CDR1 is SGDLS and CDR2 is YYNGEE in the germline V gene.

J is TRBJ1-2 and V is TRBV5-4, with D uncertain. Trimming stripped 1 base from V and 6 bases from J, with 16 bases between. Germline CDR1 is SGHNT and CDR2 is YYREEE (reference sequence). CDR3 length: 15 residues. The CDR3 loop reads CASSLTGVTRDGYTF. The CDR3 nucleotides read TGTGCCAGCAGCTTGACCGGGGTTACACGAGATGGCTACACCTTC.

The chain couples TRBV12-3 or TRBV12-4 to TRBJ2-1; possible D gene TRBD1, 6 bases. This CDR3 spans 13 amino acids. V lost 7 bases, J lost 10 bases, and 17 bases lay in between. CDR3 nucleotide sequence: TGTGCCAGCAACACCCCGGGACAAAAGGAGCAGTTCTTC. Protein sequence: CASNTPGQKEQFF.

The chain has TRBV6-5 and TRBJ1-6; perhaps TRBD1 as D (5 bases). This CDR3 is 14 amino acids long. CDR1 is MNHEY and CDR2 is SVGAGI in the germline V gene. V was pared by 4 bases and J by 7 bases, with 11 bases between. CDR3 residues: CASSWAEGNSPLHF. The CDR3 region has the DNA TGTGCCAGCAGTTGGGCGGAGGGGAATTCACCCCTCCACTTT.

This sequence joins TRBV7-3 and TRBJ2-5; a weak D match, TRBD1 (6 bases). The germline gives CDR1 SGHTA, CDR2 FQGTGA. This CDR3 is built from 15 residues. Trimming took off 5 bases at V and 5 bases at J, with 18 bases between the two ends. The CDR3 is CASSQETGRRETQYF. The CDR3 coding sequence is TGTGCCAGCAGCCAAGAGACAGGCCGCCGGGAGACCCAGTACTTC.

This clone appeared once. This chain uses TRBV6-5 with TRBJ1-2; 9 bases line up with TRBD1. The CDR3 is 13 amino acids. The V gene end was trimmed by 8 bases and the J gene end by 4 bases; junction bases not matched to a gene: 5. Germline CDR1 reads MNHEY; CDR2 reads SVGAGI. In DNA, the CDR3 is TGTGCCAGCCACAGGGGGCCAAGCTATGGCTACACCTTC. Its protein is CASHRGPSYGYTF.

The chain is built from TRBV7-9 and TRBJ2-1; perhaps TRBD2 as D (7 bases). The length of the CDR3 is 15 residues. Trimming cost V 5 bases and J 4 bases, with 15 bases left between them. From germline, CDR1 is SEHNR and CDR2 FQNEAQ (reference sequence). CDR3 bases: TGTGCCAGCAGCATGGCACAGGGACTATACAATGAGCAGTTCTTC. This encodes CASSMAQGLYNEQFF.

The chain is built from TRBV19 and TRBJ2-3; 9 bases agree with TRBD1. The CDR3 runs 16 residues. Germline V gene data show CDR1 as LNHDA and CDR2 as SQIVND (reference sequence). V shed 6 bases and J 5 bases; nucleotides not matched to a gene: 12. The CDR3 nucleotides are TGTGCCAGTAGCCTTCAGGGGACAGGGAGAGGAGATACGCAGTATTTT. This translates into CASSLQGTGRGDTQYF.

This chain connects TRBV5-5 to TRBJ2-7, with 10 bases matching TRBD1. The CDR3 loop spans 16 amino acids. From germline, CDR1 is SGHKS and CDR2 YYEKEE (reference sequence). Trimming at V came to 1 base and at J to 4 bases, leaving 8 bases not matched to a gene. The CDR3 sequence is CASSLSPGQGRYEQYF. The DNA for the CDR3 is TGTGCCAGCAGCTTGAGCCCGGGACAGGGGCGATACGAGCAGTACTTC.

This chain links TRBV27 with TRBJ1-6, with TRBD1 as a possible D gene (5 bases). The germline CDR1 and CDR2 sequences are MNHEY and SMNVEV (reference sequence). The CDR3 is 15 residues long. Trimming removed 4 bases at V and 2 bases at J, with 9 bases between. The CDR3 DNA follows: TGTGCCAGCAGTTCGCAGGGCCCCTATAATTCACCCCTCCACTTT. Its translation is CASSSQGPYNSPLHF.

V usage is TRBV5-1 and J usage is TRBJ2-1, with 15 bases aligning to TRBD2. The CDR3 runs to 17 residues. V shed 3 bases and J 5 bases; nucleotides not matched to a gene: 6. Per the germline V gene, CDR1 is SGHRS and CDR2 is YFSETQ. The chain's CDR3 is CASSSGLAGGPDNEQFF. In DNA, the CDR3 is TGCGCCAGCAGCTCCGGACTAGCGGGAGGGCCGGACAATGAGCAGTTCTTC. The complete variable domain, with remaining parts taken from reference TRBV5-1 and TRBJ2-1, reads KAGVTQTPRYLIKTRGQQVTLSCSPISGHRSVSWYQQTPGQGLQFLFEYFSETQRNKGNFPGRFSGRQFSNSRSEMNVSTLELGDSALYLCASSSGLAGGPDNEQFFGPGTRLTVL.

The chain employs TRBV5-8 and TRBJ2-7; a weak D match, TRBD1 (5 bases). The germline V gene has CDR1 SGHTS and CDR2 YDEGEE. Deletions cut 2 bases from V and 3 bases from J, with 6 bases between. CDR3 size: 12 residues. The CDR3 protein is CASSFDSYEQYF. CDR3 nucleotides: TGTGCCAGCAGCTTCGACAGCTACGAGCAGTACTTC.

This clone was recorded only once. The chain joins TRBV28 to TRBJ1-2, with D tentatively TRBD1 (6 bases). The CDR3 consists of 13 residues. The germline CDR1 and CDR2 sequences are MDHEN and SYDVKM. The V and J ends lost 6 bases and 8 bases respectively, with 16 bases between them. CDR3 DNA: TGTGCCAGCAGAGGGGGACCTACGCTGGGCTACACCTTC. Its translation: CASRGGPTLGYTF.

The rearrangement links TRBV4-1 to TRBJ1-2; 9 nucleotides line up with TRBD1. The germline V gene has CDR1 MGHRA and CDR2 YSYEKL. Trimming at V came to 1 base and at J to 8 bases, leaving 8 bases not matched to a gene. The CDR3 is 15 amino acids. CDR3 loop: CASSQGTGQGGGYTF. CDR3 DNA sequence: TGCGCCAGCAGCCAAGGAACGGGACAGGGTGGGGGCTACACCTTC.

The chain has TRBV30 and TRBJ1-5; D gene ambiguous. V was clipped by 1 base and J by 4 bases, with 11 bases between them. Germline values: CDR1 GTSNPN, CDR2 SVGIG (reference sequence). CDR3 size: 14 residues. CDR3 residues: CAWSAEPQNQPQHF. The CDR3 bases are TGTGCCTGGAGTGCGGAGCCCCAGAATCAGCCCCAGCATTTT.